This TCR beta chain originates from a study of shared clonotypes between healthy human individuals. Profiled with immunoSEQ multiplex PCR; TCRdb holds only in-frame clones, not every one. In the table there are about 700,000 clones, about 90% of which are singletons. V was cut by 8 bases and J by 5 bases, with 13 bases left in between. CDR1 and CDR2 (germline): SEHNR, FQNEAQ (reference sequence). The CDR3 length is 13 residues. The naive CD8 fraction comprised CD45RO-negative cells positively selected for CCR7 and excluded terminally differentiated effector memory CD45RA+ cells. The material sequenced was naive CD8+ T cells sorted from blood. This rearrangement joins TRBV7-9 to TRBJ2-1; perhaps D is TRBD1 or TRBD2 (5 bases each). This receptor was taken from a man aged 25 to 40 in good health. CDR3 sequence: CASGRGLDNEQFF. CDR3 DNA: TGTGCCAGCGGCCGGGGCCTGGACAATGAGCAGTTCTTC. The whole variable domain, filled in from reference TRBV7-9 and TRBJ2-1, reads DTGVSQNPRHKITKRGQNVTFRCDPISEHNRLYWYRQTLGQGPEFLTYFQNEAQLEKSRLLSDRFSAERPKGSFSTLEIQRTEQGDSAMYLCASGRGLDNEQFFGPGTRLTVL.